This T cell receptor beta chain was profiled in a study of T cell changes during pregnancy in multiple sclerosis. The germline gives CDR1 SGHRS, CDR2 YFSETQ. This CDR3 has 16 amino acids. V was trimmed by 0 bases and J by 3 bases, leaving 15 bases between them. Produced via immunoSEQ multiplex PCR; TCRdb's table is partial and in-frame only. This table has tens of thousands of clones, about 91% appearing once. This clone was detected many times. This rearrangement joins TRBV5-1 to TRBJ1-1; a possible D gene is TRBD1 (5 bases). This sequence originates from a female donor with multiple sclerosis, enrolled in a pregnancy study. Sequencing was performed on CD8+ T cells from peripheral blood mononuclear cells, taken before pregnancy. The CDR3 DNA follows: TGCGCCAGCAGCTTGGATATCGGCCAGGGATACACTGAAGCTTTCTTT. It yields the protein CASSLDIGQGYTEAFF.